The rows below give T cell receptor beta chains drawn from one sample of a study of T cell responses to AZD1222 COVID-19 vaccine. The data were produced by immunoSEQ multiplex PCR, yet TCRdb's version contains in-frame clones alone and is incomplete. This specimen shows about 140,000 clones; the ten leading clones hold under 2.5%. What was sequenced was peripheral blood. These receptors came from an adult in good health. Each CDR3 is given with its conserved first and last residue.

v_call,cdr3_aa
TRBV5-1,CASSLVGSSSGNTIYF
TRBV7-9,CASSPRDLSGNTIYF
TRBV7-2,CASSLVGTPSTDTQYF
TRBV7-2,CASSLVGGVETQYF
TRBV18,CASSSPGTPLTGELFF
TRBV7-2,CASSLAGLVRVTGELFF
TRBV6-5,CAGGGRGTEAFF
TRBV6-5,CASRPLGQNYGYTF
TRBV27,CASSLERLGNEQFF
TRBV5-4,CASSLGVIGGGGQETQYF
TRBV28,CASSFPLFEGGSNQPQHF
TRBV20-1,CSARRNTEAFF
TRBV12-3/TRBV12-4,CASSYDVGAAFF
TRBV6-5,CASSYSGTGGAFEQYF
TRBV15,CATSRGEGGVNTEAFF
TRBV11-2,CASSPPGLAYETQYF
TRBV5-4,CASSLDPGDGYGYTF
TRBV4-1,CASSQVGTLNTEAFF
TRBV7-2,CASSEGSTDTQYF
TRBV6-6,CASRDQGRLNTEAFF
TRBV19,CASSTVGRGTGYTF
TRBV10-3,CAIRLGTDSGNTIYF
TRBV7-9,CASSRQGHREPQHF
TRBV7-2,CASSLWVGGGPTYEQYF
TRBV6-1,CASSGDSFKTLYNEQFF
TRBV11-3,CASSPGQGALTPSYGYTF
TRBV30,CAWSLRETSGYTF
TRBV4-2,CASSQETASLNYGYTF
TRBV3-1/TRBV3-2,CASRVGGSDNSPLHF
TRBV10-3,CAISEQGNEQFF
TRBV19,CASGEGNTEAFF
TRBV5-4,CASSREYRQGSPLHF
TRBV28,CASGASFSGNTIYF
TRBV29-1,CSVAQGASYNEQFF
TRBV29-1,CSVGGRGQGYGYTF
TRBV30,CAWGVGQGNEKLFF
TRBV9,CASSAGTGDNQPQHF
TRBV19,CATGTRVGGQETQYF
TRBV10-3,CGTSGGTDTQYF
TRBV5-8,CASSSIRDSPPNPF
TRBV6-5,CASSLAGAFYSPLHF
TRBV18,CASSPLSNSKETQYF
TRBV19,CASGPTGTDTQYF
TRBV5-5,CASSLVFGPNYEQYF
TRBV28,CASTSDRVNYGYTF
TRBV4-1,CASSRGQGYGYTF
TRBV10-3,CAISEGQGETQYF
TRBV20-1,CSASSTGQGLAGGGELFF
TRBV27,CASRPGQGSGNTIYF
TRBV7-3,CASSLNPAGNTGELFF
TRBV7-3,CASNSLGGGEQFF
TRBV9,CASSVGIIGGGQGLDTQYF
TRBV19,CASSTQGRGEKLFF
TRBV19,CASSLTRTGSGNTIYF
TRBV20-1,CSGGGEETQYF
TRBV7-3,CASSRPGNTGELFF
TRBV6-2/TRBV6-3,CASSYPDTQYF